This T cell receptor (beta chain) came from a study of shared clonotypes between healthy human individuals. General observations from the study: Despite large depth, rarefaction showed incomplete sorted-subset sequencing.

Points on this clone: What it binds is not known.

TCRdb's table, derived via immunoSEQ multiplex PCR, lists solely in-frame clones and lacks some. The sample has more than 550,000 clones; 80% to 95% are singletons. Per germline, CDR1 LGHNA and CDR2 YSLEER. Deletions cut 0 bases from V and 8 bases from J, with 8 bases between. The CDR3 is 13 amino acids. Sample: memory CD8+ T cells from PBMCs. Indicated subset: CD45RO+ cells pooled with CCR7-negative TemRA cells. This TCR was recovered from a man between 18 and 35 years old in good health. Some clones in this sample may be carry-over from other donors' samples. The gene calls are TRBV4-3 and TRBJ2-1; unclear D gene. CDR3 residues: CASSQESWDEQFF. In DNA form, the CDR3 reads TGCGCCAGCAGCCAAGAGTCCTGGGATGAGCAGTTCTTC.